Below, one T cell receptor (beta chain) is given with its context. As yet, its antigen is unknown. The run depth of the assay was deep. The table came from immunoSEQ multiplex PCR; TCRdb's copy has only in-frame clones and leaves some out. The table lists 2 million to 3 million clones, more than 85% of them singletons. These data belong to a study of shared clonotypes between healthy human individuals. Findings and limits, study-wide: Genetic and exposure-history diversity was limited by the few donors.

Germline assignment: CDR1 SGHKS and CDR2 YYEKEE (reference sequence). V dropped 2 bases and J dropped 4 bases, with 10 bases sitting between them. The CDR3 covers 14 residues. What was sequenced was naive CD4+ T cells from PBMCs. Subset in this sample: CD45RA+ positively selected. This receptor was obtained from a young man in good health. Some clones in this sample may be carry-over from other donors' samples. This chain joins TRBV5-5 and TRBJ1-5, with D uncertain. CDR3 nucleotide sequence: TGTGCCAGCAGCTTAGGCAGGCAGAATCAGCCCCAGCATTTT. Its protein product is CASSLGRQNQPQHF.